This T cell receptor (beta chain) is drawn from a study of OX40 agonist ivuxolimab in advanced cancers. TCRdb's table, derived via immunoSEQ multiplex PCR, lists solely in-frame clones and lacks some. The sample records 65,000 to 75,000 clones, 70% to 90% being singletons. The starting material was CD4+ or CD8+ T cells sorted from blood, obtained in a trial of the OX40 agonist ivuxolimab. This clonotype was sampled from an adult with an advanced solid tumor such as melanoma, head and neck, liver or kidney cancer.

DNA of the CDR3: TGCGCCAGCAGCCAAGGTGTTGTCCAGTTATCGCCCCAGCATTTT. The encoded protein is CASSQGVVQLSPQHF. The chain employs TRBV4-1 and TRBJ1-5; D gene ambiguous. The length of the CDR3 is 15 residues. Deletions cut 1 base from V and 9 bases from J, with 16 bases between. Per the germline V gene, CDR1 is MGHRA and CDR2 is YSYEKL.